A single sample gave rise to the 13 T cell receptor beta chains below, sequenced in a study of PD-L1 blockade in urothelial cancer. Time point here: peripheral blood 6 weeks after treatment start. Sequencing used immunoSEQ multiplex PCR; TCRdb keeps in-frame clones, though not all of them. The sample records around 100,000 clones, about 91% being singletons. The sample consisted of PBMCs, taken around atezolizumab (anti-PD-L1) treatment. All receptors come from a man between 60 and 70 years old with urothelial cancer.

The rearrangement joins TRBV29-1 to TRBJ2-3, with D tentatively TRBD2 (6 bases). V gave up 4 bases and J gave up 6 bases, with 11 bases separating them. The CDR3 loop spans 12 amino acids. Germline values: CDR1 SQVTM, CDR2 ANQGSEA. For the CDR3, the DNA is TGCAGCGTTGGGACTGGAGGGGATACGCAGTATTTT. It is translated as CSVGTGGDTQYF.

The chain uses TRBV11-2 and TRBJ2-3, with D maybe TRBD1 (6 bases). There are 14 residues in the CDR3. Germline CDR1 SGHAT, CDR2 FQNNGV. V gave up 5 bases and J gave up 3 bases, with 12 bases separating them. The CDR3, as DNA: TGTGCCAGCAGCCCCGGGACAAATACAGATACGCAGTATTTT. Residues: CASSPGTNTDTQYF.

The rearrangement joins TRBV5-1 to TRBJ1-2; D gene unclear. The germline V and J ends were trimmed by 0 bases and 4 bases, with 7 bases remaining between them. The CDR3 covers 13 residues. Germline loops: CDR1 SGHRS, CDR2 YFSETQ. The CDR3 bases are TGCGCCAGCAGCTTGGACAGTTCCTATGGCTACACCTTC. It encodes CASSLDSSYGYTF.

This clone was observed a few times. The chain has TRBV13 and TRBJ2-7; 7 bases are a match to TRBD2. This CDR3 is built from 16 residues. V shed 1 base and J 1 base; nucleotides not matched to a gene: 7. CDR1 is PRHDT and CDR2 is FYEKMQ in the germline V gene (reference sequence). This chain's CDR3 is CASSLEGGGLSYEQYF. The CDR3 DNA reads TGTGCCAGCAGCTTAGAGGGCGGGGGACTATCCTACGAGCAGTACTTC.

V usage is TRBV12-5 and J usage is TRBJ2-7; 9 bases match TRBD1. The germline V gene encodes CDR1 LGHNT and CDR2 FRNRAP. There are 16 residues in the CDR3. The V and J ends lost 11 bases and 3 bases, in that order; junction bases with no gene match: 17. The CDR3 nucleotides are TGTGCTGACGGGACAGGGAAATCTCATCGGAGCTACGAGCAGTACTTC. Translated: CADGTGKSHRSYEQYF.

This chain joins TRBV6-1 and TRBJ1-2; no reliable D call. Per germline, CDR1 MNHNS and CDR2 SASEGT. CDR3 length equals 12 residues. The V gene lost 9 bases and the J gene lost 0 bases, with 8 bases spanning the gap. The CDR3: CASGGTNYGYTF. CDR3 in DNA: TGTGCCAGTGGAGGGACTAACTATGGCTACACCTTC.

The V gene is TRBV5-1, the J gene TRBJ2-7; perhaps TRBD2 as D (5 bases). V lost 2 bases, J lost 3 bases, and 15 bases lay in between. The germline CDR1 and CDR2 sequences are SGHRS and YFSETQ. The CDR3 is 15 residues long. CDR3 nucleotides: TGCGCCAGCAGCTTTGATCCGGGGTCCCACTACGAGCAGTACTTC. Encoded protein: CASSFDPGSHYEQYF.

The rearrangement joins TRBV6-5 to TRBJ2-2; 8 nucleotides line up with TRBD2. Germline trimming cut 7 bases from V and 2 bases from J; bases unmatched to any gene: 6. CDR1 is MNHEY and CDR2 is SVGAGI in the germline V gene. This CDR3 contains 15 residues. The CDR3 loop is CASNRAGGNTGELFF. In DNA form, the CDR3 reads TGTGCCAGCAATAGGGCGGGGGGTAACACCGGGGAGCTGTTTTTT.

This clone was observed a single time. The CDR3, as DNA: TGCGCCAGCAGCCAAGGACAGGACCTTAATGAAAAACTGTTTTTT. Its protein product is CASSQGQDLNEKLFF. The chain carries TRBV4-3 and TRBJ1-4; the D gene is possibly TRBD1 (6 bases). Trimming took off 1 base at V and 4 bases at J, with 10 bases between the two ends. The CDR3 runs 15 residues. CDR1 is LGHNA, CDR2 YSLEER, per germline.

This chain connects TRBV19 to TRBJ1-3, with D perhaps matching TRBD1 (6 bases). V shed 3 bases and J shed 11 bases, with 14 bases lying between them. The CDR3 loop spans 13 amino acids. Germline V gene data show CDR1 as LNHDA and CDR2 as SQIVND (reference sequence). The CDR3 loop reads CASSMGAPGSIYF. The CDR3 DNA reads TGTGCCAGTAGTATGGGGGCACCCGGCTCCATATATTTT.

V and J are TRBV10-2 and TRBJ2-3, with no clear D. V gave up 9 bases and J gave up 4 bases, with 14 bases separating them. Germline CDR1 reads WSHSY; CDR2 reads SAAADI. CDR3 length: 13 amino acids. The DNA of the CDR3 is TGCGCCAGTTGTCTGACAAAAGCAGATACGCAGTATTTT. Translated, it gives CASCLTKADTQYF.

CDR3 coding DNA: TGTGCCAGCAGCCAATGGCAGGGGAGCAATCAGCCCCAGCATTTT. It specifies CASSQWQGSNQPQHF. The chain is built from TRBV7-2 and TRBJ1-5; D might be TRBD1 (6 bases). Per the germline V gene, CDR1 is SGHTA and CDR2 is FQGNSA. The CDR3 length is 15 residues. The V gene lost 5 bases and the J gene lost 1 base, with 12 bases spanning the gap.

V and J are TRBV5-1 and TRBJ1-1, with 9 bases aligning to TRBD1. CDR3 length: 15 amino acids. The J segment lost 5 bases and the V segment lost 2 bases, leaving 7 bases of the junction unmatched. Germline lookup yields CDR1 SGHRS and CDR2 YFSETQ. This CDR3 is CASSFQDRGRTEAFF. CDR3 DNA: TGCGCCAGCAGCTTCCAGGACAGGGGAAGGACTGAAGCTTTCTTT.